Below, one TCR beta chain is given with its context. The antigen is undetermined. The V segment lost 4 bases and the J segment 1 base; nucleotides outside the gene matches: 12. The CDR3 is made up of 17 amino acids. Germline CDR1 reads SGHRS; CDR2 reads YFSETQ. This entry belongs to a study of T-cell memory formation after mild COVID-19. Study-level information: For the most part, TCR clusters were specific to one donor.

Each CDR3 protein is one row after TCRdb ran MiXCR on the 5' RACE reads. The table has almost 550,000 distinct CDR3 sequences, about 20% seen once. Study-wide findings and caveats: Contracting CD4+ clones sat mainly in CM and EM; CD8+ in EMRA. Later expanders leaned CD4+, whereas clones that contracted between day 15 and 85 were balanced CD4/CD8. Memory sampled before infection contained some responding clones, suggesting cross-reactive memory joined.

Material: PBMCs or a T cell subset sorted from them (not recorded which). The TCR comes from an adult woman who had mild COVID-19 (a few samples of this study predate the infection). Cell type and time point are not known. This rearrangement joins TRBV5-1 to TRBJ2-7; TRBD2 agrees at 9 bases. CDR3 residues: CASSRPSGGGASYEQYF. The CDR3 bases are TGCGCCAGCAGCCGCCCCTCGGGCGGGGGGGCGTCCTACGAGCAGTACTTC.